The rows below give T cell receptor beta chains drawn from one sample of a study of tumor-infiltrating lymphocytes in localized non-small cell lung cancer. Only in-frame clones appear in the TCRdb table, and some are missing; sequencing was by immunoSEQ multiplex PCR. The table has over 5,500 clones, approximately 61% seen once; the top ten hold roughly an eighth. Source material: lung tumor tissue. Receptor source: a human donor with non-small cell lung cancer. Both conserved end residues are part of each CDR3. Each record gives: V gene, clone size, D gene, J gene, CDR3 DNA, CDR3 protein. A D gene is named only where the DNA matches it firmly. Size values are once, few and many counts, or a class for expanded clones, and some rows have none.

TRBV19	.	.	TRBJ1-4	TGTGCCAGTACTCGACCGGGGATAACGGAAAAACTGTTTTTT	CASTRPGITEKLFF
TRBV6-6	once	.	TRBJ1-1	TGTGCCAGCAGTTACTCGAGGGGGACCACTGAAGCTTTCTTT	CASSYSRGTTEAFF
TRBV6-6	.	.	TRBJ1-6	TGTGCCAGCAGTATCCTGGGTAAGGGTACCCTCCACTTT	CASSILGKGTLHF
TRBV5-5	.	TRBD2	TRBJ2-5	TGTGCCAGCAGCTTGGCCCCTAAGAGCGGGGTACAAGAGACCCAGTACTTC	CASSLAPKSGVQETQYF
TRBV27	medium-sized	.	TRBJ1-1	TGTGCCAGCAGTTTGGGGAGCGAAGCTTTCTTT	CASSLGSEAFF
TRBV28	large	.	TRBJ2-7	TGTGCCAGCAGTTCGCCGGGACTCCACCTCTACGAGCAGTACTTC	CASSSPGLHLYEQYF
TRBV9	.	.	TRBJ2-5	TGTGCCAGCAGCCAGTTGGGTCGCGAGACCCAGTACTTC	CASSQLGRETQYF
TRBV5-4	.	.	TRBJ1-4	TGTGCCAGCAGCTTGGGGTCAGGGTTGAATGAAAAACTGTTTTTT	CASSLGSGLNEKLFF
TRBV5-8	few	.	TRBJ1-4	TGTGCCAGCAGTTACGACAGAGTTAATGAAAAACTGTTTTTT	CASSYDRVNEKLFF
TRBV5-6	few	.	TRBJ2-1	TGTGCCAGCAGCCACAGGGTCGGTGAGCAGTTCTTC	CASSHRVGEQFF